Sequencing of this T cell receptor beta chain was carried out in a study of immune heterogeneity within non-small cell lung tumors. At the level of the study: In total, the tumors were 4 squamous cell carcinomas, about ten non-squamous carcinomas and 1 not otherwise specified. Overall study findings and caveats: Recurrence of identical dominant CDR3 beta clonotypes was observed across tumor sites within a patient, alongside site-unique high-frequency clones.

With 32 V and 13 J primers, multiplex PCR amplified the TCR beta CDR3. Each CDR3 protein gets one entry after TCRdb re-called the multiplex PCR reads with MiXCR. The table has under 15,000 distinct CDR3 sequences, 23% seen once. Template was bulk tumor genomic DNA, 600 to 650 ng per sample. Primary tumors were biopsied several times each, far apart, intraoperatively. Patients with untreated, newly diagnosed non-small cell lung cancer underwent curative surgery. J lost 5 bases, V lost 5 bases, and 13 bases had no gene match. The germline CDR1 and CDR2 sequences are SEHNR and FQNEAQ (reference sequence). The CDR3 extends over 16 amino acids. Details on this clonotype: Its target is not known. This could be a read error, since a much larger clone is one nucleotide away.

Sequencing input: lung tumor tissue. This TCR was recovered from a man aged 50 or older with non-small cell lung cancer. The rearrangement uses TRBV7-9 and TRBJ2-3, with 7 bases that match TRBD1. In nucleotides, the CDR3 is TGTGCCAGCAGCCCCCTCCTTGAGGGGGCGCAAGATACGCAGTATTTT. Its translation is CASSPLLEGAQDTQYF.